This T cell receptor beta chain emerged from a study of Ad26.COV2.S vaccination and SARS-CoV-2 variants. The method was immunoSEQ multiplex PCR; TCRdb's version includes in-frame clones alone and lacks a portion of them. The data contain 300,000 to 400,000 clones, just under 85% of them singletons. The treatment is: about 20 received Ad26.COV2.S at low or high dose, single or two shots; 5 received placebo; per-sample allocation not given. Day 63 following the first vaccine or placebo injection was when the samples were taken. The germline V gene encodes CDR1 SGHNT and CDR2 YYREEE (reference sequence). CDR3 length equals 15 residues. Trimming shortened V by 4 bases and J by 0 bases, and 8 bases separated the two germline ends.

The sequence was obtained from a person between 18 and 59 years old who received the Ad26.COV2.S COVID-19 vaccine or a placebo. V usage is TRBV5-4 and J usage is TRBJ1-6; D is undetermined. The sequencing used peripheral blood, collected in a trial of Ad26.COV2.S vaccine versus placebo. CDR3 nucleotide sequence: TGTGCCAGCAGCGAAAGTAGCTCCTATAATTCACCCCTCCACTTT. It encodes CASSESSSYNSPLHF. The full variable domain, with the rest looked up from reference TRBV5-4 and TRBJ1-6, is ETGVTQSPTHLIKTRGQQVTLRCSSQSGHNTVSWYQQALGQGPQFIFQYYREEENGRGNFPPRFSGLQFPNYSSELNVNALELDDSALYLCASSESSSYNSPLHFGNGTRLTVT.